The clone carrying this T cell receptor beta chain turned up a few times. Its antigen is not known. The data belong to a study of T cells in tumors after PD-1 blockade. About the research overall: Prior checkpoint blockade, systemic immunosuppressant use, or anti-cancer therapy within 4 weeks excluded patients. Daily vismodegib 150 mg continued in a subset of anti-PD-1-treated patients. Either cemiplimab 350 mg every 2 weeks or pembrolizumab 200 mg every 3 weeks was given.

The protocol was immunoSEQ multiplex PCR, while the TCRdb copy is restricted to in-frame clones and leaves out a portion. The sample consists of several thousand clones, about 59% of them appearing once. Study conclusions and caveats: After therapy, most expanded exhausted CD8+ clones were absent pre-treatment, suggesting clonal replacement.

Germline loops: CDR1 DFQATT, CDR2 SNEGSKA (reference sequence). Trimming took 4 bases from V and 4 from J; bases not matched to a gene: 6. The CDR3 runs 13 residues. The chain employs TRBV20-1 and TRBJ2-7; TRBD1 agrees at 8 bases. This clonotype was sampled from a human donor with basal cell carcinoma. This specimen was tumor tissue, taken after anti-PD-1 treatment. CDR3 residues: CSAIETGAYEQYF. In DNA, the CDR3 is TGCAGTGCTATTGAGACAGGGGCGTACGAGCAGTACTTC.